The rows below give T cell receptor beta chains drawn from one sample of a study of control samples from healthy donors and cancer patients. The assay was immunoSEQ multiplex PCR, and TCRdb's table has in-frame clones only and misses some. The data contain some 210,000 clones, about 90% of them singletons. Sequenced input: blood. These receptors were collected from a man aged 25-45 years in good health. The CDR3 runs from the conserved cysteine through the conserved F or W. D genes are given only for firm matches. Clone size, where shown, is once, few, many, or a class for clones that have expanded.

J,size,D,V,CDR3,DNA
TRBJ1-1,.,TRBD1,TRBV6-5,CASSKTNRGNTEAFF,TGTGCCAGCAGTAAAACCAACAGGGGGAACACTGAAGCTTTCTTT
TRBJ2-1,.,TRBD2,TRBV19,CASRGTGGRSHEQFF,TGTGCCAGTAGGGGGACGGGGGGGCGCAGTCATGAGCAGTTCTTC
TRBJ1-6,.,.,TRBV11-2,CASSLRGVGNSPLHF,TGTGCCAGCAGCTTACGAGGGGTGGGTAATTCACCCCTCCACTTT
TRBJ2-2,.,.,TRBV18,CASSPYTGELFF,TGTGCCAGCTCACCTTACACCGGGGAGCTGTTTTTT
TRBJ1-2,.,.,TRBV19,CASSTPFEGKSYGYTF,TGTGCCAGTAGTACCCCATTTGAGGGGAAGAGCTATGGCTACACCTTC
TRBJ1-5,.,.,TRBV11-2,CASSLGQSNQPQHF,TGTGCCAGCAGCTTGGGGCAGAGCAATCAGCCCCAGCATTTT
TRBJ1-1,.,.,TRBV14,CASSQDLTIRGLTEAFF,TGTGCCAGCAGCCAAGATCTGACTATACGGGGTCTCACTGAAGCTTTCTTT
TRBJ1-6,.,TRBD1,TRBV19,CASSSGTGVLWKGPLHF,TGTGCCAGTAGTTCCGGGACAGGGGTCCTATGGAAGGGGCCCCTCCACTTT
TRBJ2-3,.,.,TRBV6-2/TRBV6-3,CASSYQDDTQYF,TGTGCCAGCAGTTACCAGGACGATACGCAGTATTTT
TRBJ1-1,.,TRBD1,TRBV7-9,CASSLGTGSTEAFF,TGTGCCAGCAGCTTAGGGACAGGGAGCACTGAAGCTTTCTTT
TRBJ2-1,.,.,TRBV7-9,CASSSNSGTPSYNEQFF,TGTGCCAGCAGCTCAAACTCCGGGACTCCTTCCTACAATGAGCAGTTCTTC
TRBJ1-6,.,.,TRBV7-6,CASSGGWDSPLHF,TGTGCCAGCAGCGGGGGTTGGGATTCACCCCTCCACTTT
TRBJ2-3,.,.,TRBV12-3/TRBV12-4,CASSQGGIDTQYF,TGTGCCAGCAGTCAGGGGGGTATAGATACGCAGTATTTT
TRBJ1-5,.,TRBD1,TRBV19,CASSMIDRGYNQPQHF,TGTGCCAGTAGTATGATAGACAGGGGGTACAATCAGCCCCAGCATTTT
TRBJ2-7,.,.,TRBV2,CALDTVTSGGEQYF,TGTGCCCTTGACACTGTAACATCAGGTGGCGAGCAGTACTTC
TRBJ1-6,few,.,TRBV11-3,CASSLNSGGNSPLHF,TGTGCCAGCAGCTTGAATTCGGGTGGGAATTCACCCCTCCACTTT
TRBJ1-2,.,.,TRBV13,CASSALQERGYGYTF,TGTGCCAGCAGCGCCTTACAGGAGCGAGGCTATGGCTACACCTTC
TRBJ2-5,.,.,TRBV2,CASSEQGVPQETQYF,TGTGCCAGCAGTGAGCAGGGAGTCCCACAAGAGACCCAGTACTTC
TRBJ1-6,few,.,TRBV20-1,CSARGGVGLHF,TGCAGTGCTAGAGGCGGGGTGGGGCTCCACTTT
TRBJ2-3,.,.,TRBV7-2,CASSSRQGRRDTQYF,TGTGCCAGCAGCTCCAGGCAGGGTCGCAGGGATACGCAGTATTTT
TRBJ2-7,few,.,TRBV5-1,CASSHSDSYEQYF,TGCGCCAGCTCCCACAGCGACTCCTACGAGCAGTACTTC
TRBJ1-1,once,.,TRBV5-5,CASSLELRVAEAFF,TGTGCCAGCAGCCTGGAGCTCAGGGTAGCTGAAGCTTTCTTT
TRBJ1-5,.,.,TRBV5-6,CASSLRQPQHF,TGTGCCAGCAGCTTGAGGCAGCCCCAGCATTTT
TRBJ2-7,.,TRBD2,TRBV7-9,CASSYSTSGFEQYF,TGTGCCAGCAGCTATAGCACTAGCGGGTTCGAGCAGTACTTC
TRBJ1-4,.,.,TRBV7-9,CASSRRQGVHEKLFF,TGTGCCAGCAGCCGCCGTCAGGGTGTTCATGAAAAACTGTTTTTT
TRBJ1-5,.,.,TRBV7-8,CASSSRTGWGPQHF,TGTGCCAGCAGCTCCCGGACGGGCTGGGGGCCCCAGCATTTT
TRBJ2-3,.,TRBD2,TRBV4-1,CASSQLAGGVFSTDTQYF,TGCGCCAGCAGCCAGTTAGCGGGGGGCGTCTTTAGCACAGATACGCAGTATTTT
TRBJ2-7,.,.,TRBV5-8,CASSLVAGPNEQYF,TGTGCCAGCAGCTTGGTGGCAGGCCCTAACGAGCAGTACTTC
TRBJ1-5,.,.,TRBV3-1/TRBV3-2,CASSPRTDNQPQHF,TGTGCCAGCAGCCCCCGGACGGACAATCAGCCCCAGCATTTT
TRBJ2-7,.,.,TRBV9,CASSPVLGKGYEQYF,TGTGCCAGCAGCCCCGTGCTGGGAAAGGGCTACGAGCAGTACTTC
TRBJ2-3,.,.,TRBV9,CASSADILPDTQYF,TGTGCCAGCAGCGCCGATATTTTACCAGATACGCAGTATTTT
TRBJ2-3,.,TRBD2,TRBV19,CASSIVSSGGRTDTQYF,TGTGCCAGTAGTATAGTGTCTAGCGGGGGGCGCACAGATACGCAGTATTTT
TRBJ1-2,once,.,TRBV11-2,CASSLDRGPYGYTF,TGTGCCAGCAGCTTAGACAGGGGTCCCTATGGCTACACCTTC
TRBJ2-2,.,.,TRBV6-4,CASRGEPNTGELFF,TGTGCCAGCAGGGGGGAACCGAACACCGGGGAGCTGTTTTTT
TRBJ2-3,.,TRBD2,TRBV5-1,CASSPASSGGQKRTDTQYF,TGCGCCAGCAGCCCGGCTAGTAGCGGGGGCCAAAAACGCACAGATACGCAGTATTTT
TRBJ1-1,.,.,TRBV15,CATSSTLNTEAFF,TGTGCCACCAGCAGCACTCTGAACACTGAAGCTTTCTTT
TRBJ2-3,.,TRBD2,TRBV29-1,CSVVGTRGRTDTQYF,TGCAGCGTTGTGGGGACTAGAGGACGCACAGATACGCAGTATTTT
TRBJ1-1,.,.,TRBV7-6,CASTPGGVNTEAFF,TGTGCCAGCACCCCCGGCGGAGTGAACACTGAAGCTTTCTTT
TRBJ2-7,.,.,TRBV28,CASSLMGSNYERYF,TGTGCCAGCAGTTTAATGGGATCGAACTACGAGCGGTACTTC
TRBJ1-5,few,.,TRBV7-9,CASSFSTRGTEPQHF,TGTGCCAGCAGCTTTTCGACTAGGGGAACAGAGCCCCAGCATTTT
TRBJ1-4,once,TRBD1,TRBV24-1,CATSDFRTGVEEKLFF,TGTGCCACCAGTGATTTTCGGACAGGGGTGGAGGAAAAACTGTTTTTT
TRBJ2-3,.,.,TRBV18,CASSILSTDTQYF,TGTGCCAGCTCAATACTGAGCACAGATACGCAGTATTTT
TRBJ2-7,.,TRBD1,TRBV9,CASSAGTGGFYEQYF,TGTGCCAGCAGCGCTGGGACAGGGGGCTTCTACGAGCAGTACTTC
TRBJ1-1,.,.,TRBV6-5,CASRKQGNTEAFF,TGTGCCAGCAGGAAACAGGGAAACACTGAAGCTTTCTTT
TRBJ1-3,few,.,TRBV6-6,CASSYDEGSGNTIYF,TGTGCCAGCAGTTACGACGAGGGCTCTGGAAACACCATATATTTT
TRBJ1-4,.,.,TRBV28,CASSTGGANEKLFF,TGTGCCAGCAGTACCGGTGGGGCTAATGAAAAACTGTTTTTT
TRBJ2-7,once,.,TRBV6-5,CASKSRGDEQYF,TGTGCCAGCAAAAGCAGGGGGGACGAGCAGTACTTC
TRBJ1-2,.,TRBD1,TRBV6-2/TRBV6-3,CASSYQTGAGGYTF,TGTGCCAGCAGTTACCAGACAGGGGCGGGCGGCTACACCTTC
TRBJ2-6,.,.,TRBV7-9,CASSLMIGSGANVLTF,TGTGCCAGCAGCTTAATGATTGGCTCTGGGGCCAACGTCCTGACTTTC
TRBJ1-3,.,.,TRBV6-5,CASKGRQAGNTIYF,TGTGCCAGCAAAGGAAGACAAGCTGGAAACACCATATATTTT
TRBJ2-7,.,.,TRBV27,CASSPLGPTAEQYF,TGTGCCAGCAGCCCTTTGGGACCGACGGCCGAGCAGTACTTC
TRBJ2-4,.,TRBD2,TRBV3-1/TRBV3-2,CASSQDRLSAGGPRDIQYF,TGTGCCAGCAGCCAAGACCGACTATCAGCGGGGGGGCCGAGGGACATTCAGTACTTC
TRBJ2-3,once,.,TRBV6-4,CASSDSATTDTQYF,TGTGCCAGCAGTGACTCGGCCACCACAGATACGCAGTATTTT